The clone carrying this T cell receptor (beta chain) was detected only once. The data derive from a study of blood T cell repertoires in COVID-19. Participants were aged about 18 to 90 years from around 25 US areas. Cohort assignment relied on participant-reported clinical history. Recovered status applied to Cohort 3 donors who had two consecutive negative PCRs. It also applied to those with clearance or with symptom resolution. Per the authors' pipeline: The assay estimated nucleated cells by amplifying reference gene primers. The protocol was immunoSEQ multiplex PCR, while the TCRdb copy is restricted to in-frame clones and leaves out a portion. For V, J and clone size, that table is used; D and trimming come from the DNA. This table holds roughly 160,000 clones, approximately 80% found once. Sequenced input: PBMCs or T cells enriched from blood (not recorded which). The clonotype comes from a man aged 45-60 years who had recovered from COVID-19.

This CDR3 is CASSLWRGSGNQPQHF. CDR3 in DNA: TGTGCCAGCAGTTTATGGCGGGGATCAGGCAATCAGCCCCAGCATTTT. This chain connects TRBV28 to TRBJ1-5; no definite D call. This CDR3 is built from 16 residues. Germline V gives CDR1 MDHEN, CDR2 SYDVKM. Trimming removed 0 bases from V and 2 bases from J, with 11 bases in between.